The subject of this entry is one T cell receptor (beta chain). Its antigen is unknown. This specimen comes from a study of T cell repertoires in cytomegalovirus infection. Study information: The authors relied on CMV epitopes, both recently identified HLA-C-restricted and well-studied HLA-B-restricted. The public TCR beta signatures pointed to both CMV infection and matching HLA type. Findings of the study overall: Clonotype analysis showed dominance of the ex vivo response by HLA-C-restricted CMV-specific TCR beta clonotypes. Individuals carrying CMV plus the relevant HLA were identified by cumulative frequency of public TCR beta families.

TCRdb ran MiXCR on the reads and lists one entry per CDR3 protein. The sample records approximately 1,000,000 distinct CDR3 sequences, roughly 30% being singletons. CDR3 length equals 14 residues. Germline CDR1 reads SEHNR; CDR2 reads FQNEAQ (reference sequence). Trimming pared 5 bases from V and 1 base from J, leaving 11 bases between. The sequence was obtained from a human donor in good health (CMV status not recorded). Some clones in this sample may be carry-over from other donors' samples. The V call is TRBV7-9, the J call TRBJ2-5; D uncertain. Sequencing was performed on cultured CD8+ T cells from PBMCs, taken from culture after CMV antigen stimulation. Written as DNA, the CDR3 is TGTGCCAGCAGCAATACGGCCAGCCAAGAGACCCAGTACTTC. Protein sequence: CASSNTASQETQYF.